The rows below give T cell receptor beta chains drawn from one sample of a study of T-cell reconstitution after alpha-beta-depleted transplantation in children. Each CDR3 protein gets one entry after TCRdb re-called the PCR reads with MiXCR. Among about 580,000 distinct CDR3 sequences, 25% to 30% were seen once, and the ten largest hold about 35%. The material sequenced was PBMCs, taken before TCRalphabeta/CD19-depleted stem cell transplant. These TCRs come from a boy under two years old with Wiskott-Aldrich syndrome, due to receive a stem cell transplant. Both conserved end residues are part of each CDR3. Each record gives: D gene, J gene, V gene, clone size, CDR3 protein, CDR3 DNA. D genes are given only for firm matches. Only some rows state a clone size, as once, few, many or a class for expanded clones.

>.|TRBJ2-1|TRBV27|.
CASTKGGDHLHNEQFF
TGTGCCAGCACCAAGGGGGGGGACCATCTACACAATGAGCAGTTCTTC
>.|TRBJ2-3|TRBV4-2|.
CASSQGIGEASTDTQYF
TGTGCCAGCAGCCAAGGAATCGGCGAAGCAAGCACAGATACGCAGTATTTT
>TRBD2|TRBJ2-2|TRBV4-1|.
CASSPLAGASTGELFF
TGCGCCAGCAGCCCCCTGGCGGGAGCGAGCACCGGGGAGCTGTTTTTT
>.|TRBJ2-7|TRBV7-2|.
CASSLYWGARYEQYF
TGTGCCAGCAGCTTATATTGGGGGGCTAGGTACGAGCAGTACTTC
>TRBD1|TRBJ1-1|TRBV18|.
CASSFGQGGNTEAFF
TGTGCCAGCTCATTCGGACAGGGAGGGAACACTGAAGCTTTCTTT
>.|TRBJ1-1|TRBV12-3/TRBV12-4|.
CASSLGGYGSEAFF
TGTGCCAGCAGTTTAGGGGGTTACGGGAGTGAAGCTTTCTTT
>TRBD2|TRBJ2-3|TRBV29-1|.
CSVDTSGSYTQYF
TGCAGCGTTGACACTAGCGGGAGTTATACGCAGTATTTT
>TRBD2|TRBJ2-3|TRBV5-1|.
CASTTSGSTDTQYF
TGCGCCAGCACCACTAGCGGGAGCACAGATACGCAGTATTTT
>.|TRBJ2-4|TRBV20-1|.
CSALGQLAKNIQYF
TGCAGTGCACTGGGACAACTAGCCAAAAACATTCAGTACTTC
>.|TRBJ2-7|TRBV5-1|.
CASSLGSTVYYEQYF
TGCGCCAGCAGCTTGGGTTCGACTGTCTACTACGAGCAGTACTTC
>.|TRBJ2-7|TRBV10-3|.
CAIRLSGNYEQYF
TGTGCCATTCGACTATCCGGGAACTACGAGCAGTACTTC
>TRBD1|TRBJ2-7|TRBV10-3|few
CAISESTRVTGSEQYF
TGTGCCATCAGTGAGTCGACTCGGGTGACAGGGTCCGAGCAGTACTTC
>TRBD2|TRBJ2-7|TRBV5-1|few
CASSFSSGLYEQYF
TGCGCCAGCAGCTTTTCTAGCGGCCTCTACGAGCAGTACTTC
>TRBD2|TRBJ2-1|TRBV20-1|.
CSARDEGLAGDLQFF
TGCAGTGCTAGAGATGAGGGACTAGCGGGGGACTTGCAGTTCTTC
>.|TRBJ1-6|TRBV28|.
CASSFGDSPLHF
TGTGCCAGCAGTTTTGGGGATTCACCCCTCCACTTT
>.|TRBJ2-7|TRBV20-1|.
CSASLAWGLGSPDEQYF
TGCAGTGCTAGTCTAGCATGGGGGCTGGGGTCCCCTGACGAGCAGTACTTC
>.|TRBJ1-5|TRBV6-1|.
CASSEGGPGQNQPQHF
TGTGCCAGCAGTGAAGGGGGACCCGGGCAGAATCAGCCCCAGCATTTT
>.|TRBJ1-6|TRBV20-1|few
CSARDRGAASSYNSPLHF
TGCAGTGCTAGAGATCGCGGGGCGGCGAGCTCCTATAATTCACCCCTCCACTTT
>.|TRBJ1-2|TRBV3-1|few
CASSPTANYGYTF
TGTGCCAGCAGCCCGACAGCTAACTATGGCTACACCTTC
>TRBD2|TRBJ2-2|TRBV3-1|.
CASSRTSGMNTGELFF
TGTGCCAGCAGTCGGACTAGCGGGATGAACACCGGGGAGCTGTTTTTT
>.|TRBJ2-1|TRBV10-3|.
CAINPGSGNNEQFF
TGTGCCATCAATCCCGGGTCAGGTAACAATGAGCAGTTCTTC
>.|TRBJ1-4|TRBV5-5|.
CASSAVTGTNEKLFF
TGTGCCAGCAGCGCCGTGACGGGAACTAATGAAAAACTGTTTTTT
>TRBD2|TRBJ2-1|TRBV20-1|.
CSARDKTSGRTNEQFF
TGCAGTGCTAGAGATAAGACTAGCGGGAGAACCAATGAGCAGTTCTTC
>.|TRBJ1-2|TRBV7-2|.
CASSPPGRYGYTF
TGTGCCAGCAGCCCACCAGGGCGTTATGGCTACACCTTC
>.|TRBJ2-3|TRBV20-1|.
CSASPYNTDTQYF
TGCAGTGCTAGCCCTTACAACACAGATACGCAGTATTTT
>.|TRBJ1-1|TRBV29-1|.
CSVKLREAFF
TGCAGCGTAAAATTGCGTGAAGCTTTCTTT
>TRBD1|TRBJ2-7|TRBV24-1|few
CATSWGQGSYEQYF
TGTGCCACCTCGTGGGGACAGGGATCCTACGAGCAGTACTTC
>.|TRBJ2-7|TRBV28|few
CASSLGGRDAYEQYF
TGTGCCAGCAGTTTAGGCGGGCGGGATGCGTACGAGCAGTACTTC
>.|TRBJ2-2|TRBV5-1|.
CASRQNSGPNTGELFF
TGCGCCAGCCGCCAAAATAGCGGACCGAACACCGGGGAGCTGTTTTTT
>.|TRBJ1-1|TRBV18|.
CASSPWQGNTEAFF
TGTGCCAGCTCACCGTGGCAGGGGAACACTGAAGCTTTCTTT
>.|TRBJ2-5|TRBV5-1|.
CASSLFGQEEETQYF
TGCGCCAGCAGCTTGTTCGGCCAGGAAGAAGAGACCCAGTACTTC
>TRBD2|TRBJ2-3|TRBV20-1|.
CSASQSSGVASTDTQYF
TGCAGTGCTAGCCAATCTAGCGGGGTAGCTAGCACAGATACGCAGTATTTT
>.|TRBJ2-3|TRBV12-3/TRBV12-4|few
CASSFDETDTQYF
TGTGCCAGCAGTTTTGACGAGACAGATACGCAGTATTTT
>TRBD2|TRBJ2-7|TRBV5-6|once
CASSLQRDYTYEQYF
TGTGCCAGCAGCTTACAGCGGGACTACACCTACGAGCAGTACTTC
>.|TRBJ1-5|TRBV5-5|few
CASSLDFQPQHF
TGTGCCAGCAGCTTGGATTTTCAGCCCCAGCATTTT
>.|TRBJ2-2|TRBV5-1|few
CASSTGALTGELFF
TGCGCCAGCAGCACGGGAGCCTTGACCGGGGAGCTGTTTTTT
>TRBD1|TRBJ2-3|TRBV2|few
CAFSGTGVVDTQYF
TGTGCCTTCTCGGGGACAGGGGTGGTGGATACGCAGTATTTT
>.|TRBJ1-1|TRBV5-1|.
CASSGRDDTEAFF
TGCGCCAGCAGCGGCCGGGACGACACTGAAGCTTTCTTT
>.|TRBJ2-1|TRBV20-1|.
CSARSDGSFNEQFF
TGCAGTGCTAGGTCTGACGGGAGTTTCAATGAGCAGTTCTTC
>.|TRBJ1-5|TRBV6-2/TRBV6-3|.
CASSYQGGQPQHF
TGTGCCAGCAGTTATCAAGGAGGTCAGCCCCAGCATTTT
>.|TRBJ2-2|TRBV10-3|few
CAISDVAGANTGELFF
TGTGCCATCAGTGACGTAGCCGGCGCGAACACCGGGGAGCTGTTTTTT
>.|TRBJ2-3|TRBV14|.
CASSQATFDTQYF
TGTGCCAGCAGCCAAGCCACTTTTGATACGCAGTATTTT
>.|TRBJ1-5|TRBV30|few
CAWSGINSNQPQHF
TGTGCCTGGAGTGGGATTAATAGCAATCAGCCCCAGCATTTT
>TRBD1|TRBJ2-7|TRBV20-1|.
CSARAPGQGAYEQYF
TGCAGTGCTAGAGCACCGGGACAGGGCGCCTACGAGCAGTACTTC
>TRBD1|TRBJ2-7|TRBV7-2|few
CASSSTGGVYEQYF
TGTGCCAGCAGCTCGACAGGGGGAGTATACGAGCAGTACTTC
>.|TRBJ2-7|TRBV2|.
CASSERGLDYEQYF
TGTGCCAGCAGTGAAAGGGGCCTTGACTACGAGCAGTACTTC
>TRBD2|TRBJ2-1|TRBV27|.
CASMRLAGDNEQFF
TGTGCCAGCATGAGACTAGCGGGGGACAATGAGCAGTTCTTC
>.|TRBJ2-7|TRBV5-5|few
CASSPPGWEEQYF
TGTGCCAGCAGCCCACCCGGGTGGGAAGAGCAGTACTTC
>.|TRBJ2-7|TRBV2|few
CASSSDRDSYEQYF
TGTGCCAGCAGTTCGGACCGAGACTCCTACGAGCAGTACTTC
>TRBD2|TRBJ2-7|TRBV20-1|few
CSARGTTSGRAKVHEQYF
TGCAGTGCTAGAGGAACCACTAGCGGGAGGGCAAAAGTCCACGAGCAGTACTTC
>.|TRBJ2-1|TRBV5-1|.
CASSLSLARAYNEQFF
TGCGCCAGCAGCTTGTCCCTAGCGCGAGCCTACAATGAGCAGTTCTTC
>.|TRBJ1-5|TRBV3-1|few
CASSQGHLERSNQPQHF
TGTGCCAGCAGTCAGGGACACTTGGAGAGGAGCAATCAGCCCCAGCATTTT
>.|TRBJ2-7|TRBV3-1|few
CASSRAGLYEQYF
TGTGCCAGCAGCCGGGCAGGGCTCTACGAGCAGTACTTC
>TRBD1|TRBJ1-2|TRBV14|few
CASSQISGTENYGYTF
TGTGCCAGCAGCCAAATATCCGGGACAGAAAACTATGGCTACACCTTC
>.|TRBJ1-1|TRBV5-1|few
CASSLSPLPGTEAFF
TGCGCCAGCAGCTTGTCCCCTCTCCCTGGGACTGAAGCTTTCTTT